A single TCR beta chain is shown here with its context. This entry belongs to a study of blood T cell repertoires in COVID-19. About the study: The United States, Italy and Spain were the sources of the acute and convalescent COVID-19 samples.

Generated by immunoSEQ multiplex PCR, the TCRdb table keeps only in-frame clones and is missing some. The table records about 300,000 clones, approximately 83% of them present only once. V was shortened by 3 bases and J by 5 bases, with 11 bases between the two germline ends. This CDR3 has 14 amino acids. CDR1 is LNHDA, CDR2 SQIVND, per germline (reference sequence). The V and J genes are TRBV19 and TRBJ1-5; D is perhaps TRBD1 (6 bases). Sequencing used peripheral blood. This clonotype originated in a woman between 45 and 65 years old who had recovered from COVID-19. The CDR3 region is CASSMPTGYQPQHF. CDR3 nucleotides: TGTGCCAGTAGTATGCCGACAGGCTATCAGCCCCAGCATTTT.